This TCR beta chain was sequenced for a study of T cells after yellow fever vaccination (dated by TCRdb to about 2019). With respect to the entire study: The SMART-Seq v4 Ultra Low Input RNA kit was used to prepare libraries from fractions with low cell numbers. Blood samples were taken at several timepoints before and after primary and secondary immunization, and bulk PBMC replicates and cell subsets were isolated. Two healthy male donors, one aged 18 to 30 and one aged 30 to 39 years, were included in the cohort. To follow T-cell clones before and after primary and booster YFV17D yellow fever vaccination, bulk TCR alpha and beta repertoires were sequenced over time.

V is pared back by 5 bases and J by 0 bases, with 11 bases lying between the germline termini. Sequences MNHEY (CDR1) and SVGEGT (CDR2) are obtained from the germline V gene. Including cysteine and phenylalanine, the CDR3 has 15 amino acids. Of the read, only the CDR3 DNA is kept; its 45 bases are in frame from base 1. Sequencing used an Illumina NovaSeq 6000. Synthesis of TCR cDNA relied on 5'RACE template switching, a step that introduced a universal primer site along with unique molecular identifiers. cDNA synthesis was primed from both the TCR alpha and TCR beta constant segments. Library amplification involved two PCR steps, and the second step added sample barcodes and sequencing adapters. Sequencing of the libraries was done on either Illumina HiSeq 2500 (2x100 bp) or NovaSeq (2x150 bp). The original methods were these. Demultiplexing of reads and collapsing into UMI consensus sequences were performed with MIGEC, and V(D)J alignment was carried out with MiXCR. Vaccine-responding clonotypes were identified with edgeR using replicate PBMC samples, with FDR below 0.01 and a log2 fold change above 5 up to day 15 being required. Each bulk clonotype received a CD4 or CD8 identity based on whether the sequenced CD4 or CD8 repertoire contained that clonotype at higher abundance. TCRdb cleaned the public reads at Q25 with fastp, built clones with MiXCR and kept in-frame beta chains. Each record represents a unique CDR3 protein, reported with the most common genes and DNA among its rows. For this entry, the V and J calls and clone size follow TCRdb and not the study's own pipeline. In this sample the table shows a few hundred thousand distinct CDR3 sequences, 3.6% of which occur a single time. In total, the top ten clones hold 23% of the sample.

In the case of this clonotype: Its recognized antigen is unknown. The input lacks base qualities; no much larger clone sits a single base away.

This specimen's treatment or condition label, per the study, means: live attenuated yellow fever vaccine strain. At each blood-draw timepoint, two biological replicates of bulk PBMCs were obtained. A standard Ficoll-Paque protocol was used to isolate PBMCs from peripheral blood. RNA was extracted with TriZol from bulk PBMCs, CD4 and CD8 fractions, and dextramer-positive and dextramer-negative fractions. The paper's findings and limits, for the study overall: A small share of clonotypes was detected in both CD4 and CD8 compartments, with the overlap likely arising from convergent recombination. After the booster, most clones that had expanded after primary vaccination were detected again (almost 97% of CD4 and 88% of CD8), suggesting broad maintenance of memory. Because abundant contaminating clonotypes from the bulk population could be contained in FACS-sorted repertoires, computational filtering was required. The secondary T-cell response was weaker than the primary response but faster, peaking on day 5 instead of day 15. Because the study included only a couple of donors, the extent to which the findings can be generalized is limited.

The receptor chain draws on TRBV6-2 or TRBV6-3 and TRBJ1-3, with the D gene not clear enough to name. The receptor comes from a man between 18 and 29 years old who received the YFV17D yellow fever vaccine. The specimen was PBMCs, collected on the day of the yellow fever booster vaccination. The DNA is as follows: TGTGCCAGCAGTCGGCCGCGTCACTCTGGAAACACCATATATTTT. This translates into CASSRPRHSGNTIYF.